The rows below give T cell receptor beta chains drawn from one sample of a study of STAT3 mutations in large granular lymphocyte leukemia. Data came from immunoSEQ multiplex PCR; TCRdb stores just in-frame clones and leaves some out. The sample has several thousand clones, around 40% seen once. The source material was peripheral blood mononuclear cells. Receptor source: a man aged 45-65 years with T-cell large granular lymphocyte leukemia. Some clones in this sample may be carry-over from other donors' samples. CDR3s leave out the opening cysteine and the closing phenylalanine or tryptophan. Fields, in order: V gene, J gene, CDR3 protein.

>TRBV5-8|TRBJ2-7
ASSRTGYEQY
>TRBV30|TRBJ2-7
AWSTQGSHEQY
>TRBV5-4|TRBJ2-7
ASSLGPTYEQY
>TRBV5-1|TRBJ2-7
ASRLRRGYEQY
>TRBV6-5|TRBJ1-2
ASSYSTGPYGYT
>TRBV23-1|TRBJ2-7
ASSPTALHTYEQY
>TRBV5-1|TRBJ2-1
ATQTEF
>TRBV18|TRBJ2-2
ASSPGGLNTGELF
>TRBV7-9|TRBJ2-7
ASSLIGAKLSYEQY
>TRBV18|TRBJ2-7
ASSPQGSYEQY
>TRBV7-3|TRBJ2-7
ASAKAGSYEQY
>TRBV6-5|TRBJ1-5
ASSFSGPPEPQH
>TRBV7-9|TRBJ2-7
ASSLGSYEQY
>TRBV4-2|TRBJ1-1
ASSQDPGHTEAF
>TRBV6-5|TRBJ2-7
ASSTMTGSPYEQY
>TRBV18|TRBJ2-7
ASSPNGLAGEDEQY
>TRBV25-1|TRBJ1-4
ASSLDARLEKLF
>TRBV5-8|TRBJ2-7
ASSVVGTVSYEQY
>TRBV18|TRBJ2-6
ASSRGPGANVLT
>TRBV29-1|TRBJ2-5
SVGYTGALQETQY
>TRBV5-1|TRBJ2-1
ASSLERYNEQF
>TRBV18|TRBJ1-5
ASSPDRADSNQPQH
>TRBV29-1|TRBJ2-1
SVGAGASAYNEQF
>TRBV6-5|TRBJ2-1
ASSLRDGVYNEQF
>TRBV29-1|TRBJ1-1
SALGTLQSF
>TRBV7-9|TRBJ1-2
ASSPGGPYGYT
>TRBV7-9|TRBJ2-1
ASSLDGRVHEQF
>TRBV5-1|TRBJ2-3
ASSLVRDTQY
>TRBV7-9|TRBJ1-6
ASQKSGVPSPLH
>TRBV7-9|TRBJ1-2
ASSVQGAGYGYT
>TRBV4-2|TRBJ1-1
ASSLWDRGTEAF
>TRBV4-3|TRBJ1-5
ASSQEGGDQPQH
>TRBV5-4|TRBJ2-7
ASSLVLTGVRPTQY
>TRBV7-8|TRBJ2-7
ASSLVSLYEQY
>TRBV5-1|TRBJ2-1
ASSPRGSSYNEQF
>TRBV18|TRBJ1-2
ASSPGEGYGYT
>TRBV15|TRBJ1-1
ATSREQRQGNTEAF
>TRBV7-9|TRBJ1-5
ASSFAYSNQPQH
>TRBV7-9|TRBJ2-7
ASSQDTSYEQY
>TRBV5-8|TRBJ1-1
ASSYGRGNTEAF
>TRBV5-1|TRBJ2-5
ASSGLRETQY